This T cell receptor (beta chain) is from a study of T cell repertoires in cytomegalovirus infection. Study context: Alongside well-studied HLA-B-restricted CMV epitopes, recently identified HLA-C-restricted CMV epitopes were also used. The public TCR beta signatures pointed to both CMV infection and matching HLA type. Study-level results: The ex vivo response was dominated by HLA-C-restricted CMV-specific TCR beta clonotypes. Summed public TCR beta family frequency identified CMV carriers bearing the relevant HLA.

The CDR3 has 16 residues. Germline V gene sequence: CDR1 SNHLY, CDR2 FYNNEI. V lost 6 bases to trimming and J lost 4 bases, with 22 bases between them. Using its own MiXCR run on the reads, TCRdb lists one record per CDR3 protein. Of around 770,000 distinct CDR3 sequences in the sample, 25% to 35% were seen once. About this clonotype: Its antigen remains unidentified.

The TCR originated in a human donor in good health (CMV status not recorded). Some clones in this sample may be carry-over from other donors' samples. The specimen was cultured CD8+ T cells from PBMCs, collected from culture after CMV antigen stimulation. The chain links TRBV2 to TRBJ2-7; D gene unclear. The CDR3 DNA sequence: TGTGCCAGCAGCCCGACCGTTGGAACACCCTCATACGAGCAGTACTTC. This codes for CASSPTVGTPSYEQYF.